This TCR beta chain was identified in a study of blood T cell repertoires in COVID-19. Across the whole study: Italy, Spain and the United States were the sources of the convalescent and acute COVID-19 samples.

The authors' processing: Reference gene primer amplification gave estimated nucleated cell counts. The repertoire was sequenced with immunoSEQ multiplex PCR; TCRdb's copy has only in-frame clones and lacks some. V, J and clone size reflect that table, while D and trimming were determined from the DNA. The sample has around 33,000 clones; about 75% are singletons. This clone has only a few counts. This CDR3 has 15 residues. J lost 0 bases, V lost 7 bases, and 7 bases had no gene match. CDR1 SNHLY and CDR2 FYNNEI come from the germline V gene. The sequencing sample was made of peripheral blood. This chain links TRBV2 with TRBJ2-7; TRBD1 agrees at 9 bases. The clonotype comes from an elderly man with active or convalescent COVID-19. This CDR3 reads CASKIPGQGSYEQYF. The CDR3 coding sequence is TGTGCCAGCAAAATCCCGGGACAGGGCTCCTACGAGCAGTACTTC.